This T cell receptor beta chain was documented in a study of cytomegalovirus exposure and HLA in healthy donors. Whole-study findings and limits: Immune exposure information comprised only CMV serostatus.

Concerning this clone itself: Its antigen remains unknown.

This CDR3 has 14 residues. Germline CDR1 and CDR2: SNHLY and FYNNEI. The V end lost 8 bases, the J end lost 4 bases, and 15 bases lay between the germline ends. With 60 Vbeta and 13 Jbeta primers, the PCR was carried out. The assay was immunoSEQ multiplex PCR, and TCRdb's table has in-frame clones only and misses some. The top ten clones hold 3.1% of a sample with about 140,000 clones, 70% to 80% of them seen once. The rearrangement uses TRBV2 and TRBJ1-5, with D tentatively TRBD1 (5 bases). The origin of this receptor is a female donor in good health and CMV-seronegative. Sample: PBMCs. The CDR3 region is CASEGQGSNQPQHF. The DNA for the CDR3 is TGTGCCAGCGAAGGGCAGGGTAGTAATCAGCCCCAGCATTTT.